This T cell receptor beta chain was captured by sequencing in a study of post-analysis software for immune sequencing data (dated by TCRdb to 2015 to 2017). As for the study more broadly: Disease courses on record covered relapsing-remitting, secondary progressive and progressive-relapsing multiple sclerosis, though some patients had no subtype annotation. Patient repertoires were compared against around twelve previously published healthy control repertoires from donors aged about 6 to 25 years. A subset of samples was prepared in parallel using single-end sample barcoding, then pooled and co-amplified after Illumina adapter ligation. Paper-wide results and their limitations: The control group was slightly older than the multiple sclerosis patient group. Normalized Chao1 diversity was significantly lower in multiple sclerosis patients than controls, suggesting substantial peripheral T-cell clonal expansion. When samples were clustered directly using the F measure, samples prepared in the same batch co-clustered strongly, which prompted a batch-effect correction. Four to six TRBV segments, including TRBV5-6, TRBV5-1 and TRBV20-1, were significantly more frequent in patients than controls.

Libraries came from PCR. Sequenced using an Illumina HiSeq 2500. To reduce PCR and sequencing biases, unique molecular identifiers were incorporated into the TCR beta cDNA libraries. Roughly 0.5 million cDNA molecules were obtained per 1 to 10 million input T cells, so each molecule approximated one T cell. The patient libraries were prepared and sequenced using the same protocol as the earlier healthy control dataset. Samples belonging to the same batch were prepared together, multiplexed and sequenced on a shared HiSeq lane. In the original analysis: Raw barcoded reads were processed with MIGEC, discarding single-read molecular identifier groups before consensus assembly and CDR3 extraction. Clonotype tables were post-analysed with VDJtools, and diversity was normalized by down-sampling all datasets to the smallest sample size. Repertoire overlap clustering matched CDR3 amino acid but not nucleotide sequences to correct batch-related cross-sample contamination. The raw public reads went through TCRdb reprocessing: fastp at Q25, MiXCR clone calling, in-frame beta chains kept. Rows with one shared CDR3 protein collapse into an entry with the most common genes and DNA. TCRdb, rather than the study authors, made the V and J calls. Here the sample has 170,000 or so distinct CDR3 sequences; roughly 31% occur a single time. The ten largest account for around 1.5% of the sample.

This clonotype has more than one count but fewer than ten. Its antigen remains undetermined. Base qualities are not recorded, but no much larger clone differs from it by a single base. TCR beta repertoires were profiled from peripheral blood of 10 to 15 young patients with multiple sclerosis to demonstrate the VDJtools post-analysis software. The multiple sclerosis patients were children and adolescents ranging in age from about 6 to 17 years. From its cysteine to its phenylalanine, the CDR3 spans 13 amino acids. Only the CDR3 DNA stays, 39 bases, in frame from base 1. V is clipped by 7 bases and J by 7 bases, and the sequence between their germline boundaries is 16 bases long.

This sequence originates from a girl aged 5 to 17 with multiple sclerosis. The chain was built from TRBV12-3 or TRBV12-4 and TRBJ1-1; D gene: possibly TRBD1, on 5 matching bases. The specimen was blood. The DNA reads as follows: TGTGCCAGCAAATTAGCGGGGACCGGTGAAGCTTTCTTT. Translation gives CASKLAGTGEAFF.